This T cell receptor beta chain was recorded in a study of blood T cells in healthy people across ages. Combining a sample-barcoded 5' primer with a J-beta primer mix, a second PCR ran for about 6 to 12 cycles. TCRdb re-analysed the 5' RACE reads in MiXCR, keeping a single row per CDR3 protein. The table includes 650,000 to 1,000,000 distinct CDR3 sequences, 35% to 40% detected once. CDR1 is SNHLY and CDR2 is FYNNEI in the germline V gene. V lost 11 bases to trimming and J lost 4 bases, with 17 bases between them. CDR3 length equals 13 residues. The receptor comes from a man in his late teens or twenties in good health. This sequence joins TRBV2 and TRBJ1-1; no clear D. The sample comprised blood. CDR3 in amino acids: CAVPTTSGTEAFF. CDR3 coding DNA: TGTGCCGTACCGACAACTTCGGGCACTGAAGCTTTCTTT.